Below, 13 T cell receptor beta chains from the same sample are listed, as sequenced in a study of identical twins. Using its own MiXCR run on the 5' RACE reads, TCRdb lists one record per CDR3 protein. This sample has hundreds of thousands of distinct CDR3 sequences, with about 20% found just once. The sample also formed part of further work on T cells expressing NK-cell markers.

The specimen sequenced was PBMCs. The origin of the receptors is a woman aged 18-30 years in good health.

This rearrangement joins TRBV6-2 or TRBV6-3 to TRBJ1-2; no definite D call. Germline V gives CDR1 MNHEY, CDR2 SVGEGT. This CDR3 region has 11 residues. V lost 4 bases, J lost 11 bases, and 11 bases lay in between. CDR3 sequence (DNA): TGTGCCAGCAGTTCACCCCCGCGGTACACCTTC. Translated: CASSSPPRYTF.

This sequence joins TRBV7-2 and TRBJ2-5; D ambiguous. Germline CDR1 SGHTA, CDR2 FQGNSA. This CDR3 comprises 13 residues. V lost 5 bases, J lost 5 bases, and 12 bases lay in between. CDR3 sequence (DNA): TGTGCCAGCAGCCTGACCGTGTTGGAGACCCAGTACTTC. Translation: CASSLTVLETQYF.

For the CDR3, the DNA is TGTGCCATCAGTGATTCCGGCGGTGAAGCTTTCTTT. The encoded protein is CAISDSGGEAFF. The chain employs TRBV10-3 and TRBJ1-1; D unclear. From germline, CDR1 is ENHRY and CDR2 SYGVKD. The CDR3 runs to 12 residues. Trimming took off 3 bases at V and 7 bases at J, with 9 bases between the two ends.

The rearrangement uses TRBV12-3 or TRBV12-4 and TRBJ1-5; D ambiguous. CDR3 length: 13 residues. Trimming pared 3 bases from V and 3 bases from J, leaving 6 bases between. CDR3: CASSLKNNQPQHF. Here the CDR3 DNA reads TGTGCCAGCAGTTTGAAGAACAATCAGCCCCAGCATTTT.

This clonotype was seen more than once but under ten times. The chain is built from TRBV5-1 and TRBJ2-3, with 9 bases fitting TRBD2. The CDR3 has 15 amino acids. Trimming cost V 5 bases and J 2 bases; bases outside gene matches: 6. Germline V gives CDR1 SGHRS, CDR2 YFSETQ. This CDR3 is CASSLSGSNTDTQYF. Here the CDR3 DNA reads TGCGCCAGCAGTCTTAGCGGGAGCAACACAGATACGCAGTATTTT.

This clonotype was observed a handful of times. This chain's CDR3 is CASSYRRLGDNTEAFF. As DNA, the CDR3 is TGTGCCAGCAGTTACCGGAGGTTAGGAGATAACACTGAAGCTTTCTTT. The chain is built from TRBV6-5 and TRBJ1-1, with D hard to call. The CDR3 covers 16 residues. Trimming shortened V by 2 bases and J by 2 bases, and 15 bases separated the two germline ends. Germline V gives CDR1 MNHEY, CDR2 SVGAGI.

This clonotype occurred a few times. The CDR3: CAISEKRDSNQPQHF. CDR3 DNA: TGTGCCATCAGTGAGAAGAGAGATAGCAATCAGCCCCAGCATTTT. The gene calls are TRBV10-3 and TRBJ1-5; D not certain. Per the germline V gene, CDR1 is ENHRY and CDR2 is SYGVKD. This CDR3 is 15 amino acids long. The ends were cut back, 2 bases at V and 0 bases at J, with 8 bases in the middle.

The chain has TRBV9 and TRBJ2-1; D not certain. V was clipped by 4 bases and J by 5 bases, with 10 bases between them. CDR1 SGDLS and CDR2 YYNGEE come from the germline V gene. The CDR3 is 13 amino acids. The CDR3 sequence is CASSRRLNNEQFF. CDR3 in DNA: TGTGCCAGCAGCCGAAGACTCAACAATGAGCAGTTCTTC.

V usage is TRBV12-3 or TRBV12-4 and J usage is TRBJ1-2, with 7 bases matching TRBD1. Trimming at V came to 5 bases and at J to 7 bases, leaving 13 bases not matched to a gene. This CDR3 has 15 amino acids. The CDR3 sequence is CASSKGARGSSGYTF. DNA for the CDR3: TGTGCCAGCAGTAAGGGGGCCAGGGGATCCTCTGGCTACACCTTC.

This clonotype was seen at least ten times. In DNA, the CDR3 is TGCGCCACCTCTGAGGGTACGCAGTATTTT. This encodes CATSEGTQYF. This rearrangement joins TRBV10-2 to TRBJ2-3; the D gene is possibly TRBD2 (5 bases). Germline V gene data show CDR1 as WSHSY and CDR2 as SAAADI. V lost 10 bases and J 8 bases, leaving 10 bases between the germline ends. The CDR3 totals 10 residues.

V usage is TRBV6-1 and J usage is TRBJ2-3, with D possibly matching TRBD1 (5 bases). CDR1 is MNHNS, CDR2 SASEGT, per germline. V dropped 8 bases and J dropped 2 bases, with 11 bases sitting between them. CDR3 length: 13 amino acids. This chain's CDR3 is CASARDSTDTQYF. CDR3 coding DNA: TGTGCCAGCGCCAGGGATTCCACAGATACGCAGTATTTT.

The chain joins TRBV3-1 to TRBJ2-1; 7 nucleotides match TRBD2. Germline CDR1 reads LGHDT; CDR2 reads YNNKEL (reference sequence). Trimming at V came to 3 bases and at J to 9 bases, leaving 5 bases not matched to a gene. The CDR3 has 13 residues. CDR3 region: CASSQRQRGEQFF. The CDR3 DNA sequence: TGTGCCAGCAGCCAGCGCCAGCGGGGTGAGCAGTTCTTC.

This chain uses TRBV5-1 with TRBJ2-1, with TRBD2 identical over 8 bases. Trimming took 0 bases from V and 7 from J; bases not matched to a gene: 6. The germline V gene has CDR1 SGHRS and CDR2 YFSETQ. There are 15 residues in the CDR3. The CDR3 nucleotides read TGCGCCAGCAGCTTGGCAAGTAGCGGGGCGAATGAGCAGTTCTTC. This sequence encodes CASSLASSGANEQFF.